This passage covers 28 T cell receptor beta chains from one sample sequenced in a study of blood T cell repertoires in COVID-19. The method was immunoSEQ multiplex PCR; TCRdb's version includes in-frame clones alone and lacks a portion of them. The table records approximately 49,000 clones, approximately 81% of them present only once. Specimen: peripheral blood. These receptors came from an elderly woman with COVID-19, enrolled during active disease.

V gene TRBV11-2 combines with J gene TRBJ2-7; D is unresolved. The CDR3 sequence is 11 residues long. Germline assignment: CDR1 SGHAT and CDR2 FQNNGV. The germline V and J ends were trimmed by 3 bases and 6 bases, with 6 bases remaining between them. The CDR3 bases are TGTGCCAGCAGCTTCGTCAGCGAGCAGTACTTC. This translates into CASSFVSEQYF.

V is TRBV18 and J is TRBJ2-5; 8 nucleotides align to TRBD1. The V gene end was trimmed by 3 bases and the J gene end by 1 base; junction bases not matched to a gene: 1. Germline lookup yields CDR1 KGHSH and CDR2 LQKENI. The length of the CDR3 is 14 residues. This chain's CDR3 is CASSPGTGQETQYF. CDR3 nucleotide sequence: TGTGCCAGCTCACCCGGGACAGGCCAAGAGACCCAGTACTTC.

The chain is built from TRBV18 and TRBJ1-3; TRBD1 aligns across 10 bases. The J segment lost 0 bases and the V segment lost 4 bases, leaving 9 bases of the junction unmatched. Germline V gene data show CDR1 as KGHSH and CDR2 as LQKENI. The CDR3 runs to 18 residues. The CDR3 region is CASSLSSTGGNSGNTIYF. CDR3 DNA: TGTGCCAGCTCACTCTCCTCGACAGGGGGCAACTCTGGAAACACCATATATTTT.

J is TRBJ1-1 and V is TRBV29-1, with 8 bases lining up with TRBD1. J lost 0 bases, V lost 8 bases, and 5 bases had no gene match. The V gene's germline CDR1 is SQVTM and CDR2 ANQGSEA. This CDR3 region has 13 residues. The CDR3 nucleotides are TGCAGCACCACAGGGGGGATGAACACTGAAGCTTTCTTT. Protein sequence: CSTTGGMNTEAFF.

The genes are TRBV28 and TRBJ2-7; 7 nucleotides agree with TRBD2. The V and J ends lost 10 bases and 4 bases, in that order; junction bases with no gene match: 10. The CDR3 has 13 residues. Germline values: CDR1 MDHEN, CDR2 SYDVKM. The CDR3 reads CATRSGGGYEQYF. In nucleotides, the CDR3 is TGTGCCACTAGGTCGGGCGGGGGTTACGAGCAGTACTTC.

The rearrangement links TRBV7-8 to TRBJ1-6, with a possible D match to TRBD1 (6 bases). The CDR3 has 13 amino acids. V lost 1 base to trimming and J lost 11 bases, with 9 bases between them. In germline, CDR1 is SGHVS, CDR2 FQNEAQ. The DNA of the CDR3 is TGTGCCAGCAGCTTAGGGCAGGGGACACCCCTCCACTTT. This translates into CASSLGQGTPLHF.

There are a few counts of this clone. V usage is TRBV6-6 and J usage is TRBJ1-3; D remains ambiguous. The CDR3 contains 14 residues. The V and J ends lost 5 bases and 1 base respectively, with 9 bases between them. From germline, CDR1 is MNHNY and CDR2 SVGAGI (reference sequence). The CDR3 is CASSKGESGNTIYF. DNA for the CDR3: TGTGCCAGCAGTAAGGGAGAGTCTGGAAACACCATATATTTT.

V gene TRBV6-5 combines with J gene TRBJ2-5; 12 nucleotides line up with TRBD2. After removal of 0 bases from V and 5 bases from J, the junction contained 1 base not matched to a gene. Germline V gene data show CDR1 as MNHEY and CDR2 as SVGAGI. The CDR3 extends over 15 amino acids. CDR3 in amino acids: CASSYSTSGSETQYF. CDR3 bases: TGTGCCAGCAGTTACTCGACTAGCGGGAGTGAGACCCAGTACTTC.

This chain joins TRBV5-1 and TRBJ2-7; 9 nucleotides match TRBD2. Trimming took 0 bases from V and 5 from J; bases not matched to a gene: 9. The CDR3 loop spans 16 amino acids. Germline CDR1 and CDR2: SGHRS and YFSETQ. CDR3 loop: CASSLVDAGGVDEQYF. CDR3 coding DNA: TGCGCCAGCAGCTTGGTGGACGCGGGAGGGGTGGACGAGCAGTACTTC.

This chain uses TRBV7-2 with TRBJ2-4; D remains unclear. The CDR3 totals 16 residues. Germline V lookup: CDR1 SGHTA, CDR2 FQGNSA. The V gene lost 4 bases and the J gene lost 1 base, with 14 bases spanning the gap. In nucleotides, the CDR3 is TGTGCCAGCAGCTCCCGGCCTCCAGGTGCCAAAAACATTCAGTACTTC. As protein: CASSSRPPGAKNIQYF.

The V call is TRBV2, the J call TRBJ1-5; 7 positions match TRBD1. The V segment lost 6 bases and the J segment 4 bases; nucleotides outside the gene matches: 0. The length of the CDR3 is 12 residues. Looked up from germline, CDR1 is SNHLY and CDR2 is FYNNEI. CDR3 nucleotides: TGTGCCAGCAGGGGACAGAATCAGCCCCAGCATTTT. This codes for CASRGQNQPQHF.

This chain uses TRBV7-9 with TRBJ2-7; 9 nucleotides line up with TRBD1. Trimming at V came to 1 base and at J to 6 bases, leaving 4 bases not matched to a gene. Per the germline V gene, CDR1 is SEHNR and CDR2 is FQNEAQ (reference sequence). The CDR3 is made up of 14 amino acids. CDR3 in DNA: TGTGCCAGCAGCTTAGACAGGGGGCTTGTCGAGCAGTACTTC. Translated, it gives CASSLDRGLVEQYF.

This clone has a single count. The genes are TRBV5-6 and TRBJ2-1; 10 positions match TRBD2. Germline trimming cut 2 bases from V and 6 bases from J; bases unmatched to any gene: 11. The CDR3 has 17 amino acids. Germline CDR1 reads SGHDT; CDR2 reads YYEEEE. CDR3 loop: CASSFGLAGEFFNEQFF. The CDR3, as DNA: TGTGCCAGCAGCTTTGGGCTAGCGGGAGAATTTTTCAATGAGCAGTTCTTC.

This chain uses TRBV18 with TRBJ2-5; D perhaps matches TRBD2 (5 bases). This CDR3 has 16 residues. Per germline, CDR1 KGHSH and CDR2 LQKENI. Trimming took 0 bases from V and 1 from J, leaving 12 bases between them. The CDR3 region has the DNA TGTGCCAGCTCACCACCGGGTCGACTAACCCAAGAGACCCAGTACTTC. It is translated as CASSPPGRLTQETQYF.

The chain couples TRBV5-3 to TRBJ2-2, with 8 bases lining up with TRBD2. TRBV5-3 is known as an ORF, though its function is uncertain. With 1 base clipped from V and 6 bases from J, the junction kept 20 bases outside the gene matches. CDR3 size: 20 residues. CDR3 in amino acids: CARSLRIGWETSGLAGELFF. In nucleotides, the CDR3 is TGTGCCAGAAGCTTGAGAATCGGGTGGGAAACTAGCGGCCTAGCCGGGGAGCTGTTTTTT.

This rearrangement joins TRBV6-1 to TRBJ2-1, with 15 bases identical to TRBD2. The CDR3 is 17 amino acids. Unmatched junction bases numbered 6, after V lost 4 bases and J lost 5 bases. CDR1 and CDR2 from the germline V gene are MNHNS and SASEGT. The CDR3 is CASSGTSGRAIDNEQFF. CDR3 nucleotide sequence: TGTGCCAGCAGTGGGACTAGCGGGAGGGCCATCGACAATGAGCAGTTCTTC.

This chain joins TRBV7-9 and TRBJ1-5; 7 bases match TRBD1. Germline assignment: CDR1 SEHNR and CDR2 FQNEAQ (reference sequence). V lost 4 bases and J lost 7; bases outside the gene matches: 1. The CDR3 sequence is 12 residues long. The CDR3 is CASSSGQQPQHF. CDR3 in DNA: TGTGCCAGCAGCTCGGGACAGCAGCCCCAGCATTTT.

This clone is a singleton in its sample. The chain combines TRBV29-1 with TRBJ2-3; D remains ambiguous. Germline V CDR1 and CDR2: SQVTM, ANQGSEA. This CDR3 is built from 15 residues. The V end lost 5 bases, the J end lost 1 base, and 16 bases lay between the germline ends. The CDR3 loop reads CSVTQAHGGTDTQYF. DNA for the CDR3: TGCAGCGTTACCCAAGCCCACGGAGGCACAGATACGCAGTATTTT.

The V and J genes are TRBV7-2 and TRBJ2-7, with 9 bases that match TRBD2. The CDR3 runs 15 residues. Trimming removed 5 bases from V and 3 bases from J; junction bases left unmatched: 8. In germline, CDR1 is SGHTA, CDR2 FQGNSA. The CDR3 protein is CASSIGSGSNYEQYF. In nucleotides, the CDR3 is TGTGCCAGCAGCATCGGTAGCGGGAGCAACTACGAGCAGTACTTC.

This chain joins TRBV15 and TRBJ2-3, with D tentatively TRBD1 (7 bases). CDR3 length equals 18 residues. V lost 1 base to trimming and J lost 4 bases, with 21 bases between them. Per the germline V gene, CDR1 is LNHNV and CDR2 is YYDKDF (reference sequence). For the CDR3, the DNA is TGTGCCACCAGCAGAGCCCAAGGGGGGACAGTTAAGGCAGATACGCAGTATTTT. It encodes CATSRAQGGTVKADTQYF.

This chain joins TRBV7-8 and TRBJ2-3; TRBD1 aligns across 7 bases. CDR1 is SGHVS and CDR2 is FQNEAQ in the germline V gene. CDR3 length: 13 residues. Trimming cost V 5 bases and J 4 bases; bases outside gene matches: 3. DNA for the CDR3: TGTGCCAGCAGCACCGGGACAGCAGATACGCAGTATTTT. Translating gives CASSTGTADTQYF.

Comments on this clone: As the CDR3 is not closed by the conserved phenylalanine or tryptophan, this likely results from a read error. Because the CDR3's place on the DNA is in doubt, the DNA is left out and the CDR3 is given as listed by TCRdb. The V call is TRBV29-1, the J call TRBJ1-2; the DNA was not compared with TRBD1, the D call given in the table. Germline V gene lookup returns CDR1 SQVTM and CDR2 ANQGSEA. The CDR3 is 12 amino acids in total, end residues counted. The chain's CDR3 is CSVVGTVGVEVL.

This clone showed up many times. The chain carries TRBV19 and TRBJ1-1, with 7 nucleotides matching TRBD1. Germline trimming cut 3 bases from V and 4 bases from J; bases unmatched to any gene: 5. Germline CDR1 reads LNHDA; CDR2 reads SQIVND (reference sequence). The CDR3 extends over 14 amino acids. CDR3 in DNA: TGTGCCAGTAGTATCGCCCGACAGGGCACTGAAGCTTTCTTT. Amino acids: CASSIARQGTEAFF.

The chain combines TRBV7-9 with TRBJ2-1; perhaps TRBD1 as D (5 bases). Per the germline V gene, CDR1 is SEHNR and CDR2 is FQNEAQ (reference sequence). This CDR3 comprises 13 residues. The V end lost 4 bases, the J end lost 9 bases, and 13 bases lay between the germline ends. CDR3 nucleotides: TGTGCCAGCAGCTCCCGGACAAGGAGTGAGCAGTTCTTC. Translation gives CASSSRTRSEQFF.

The V and J genes are TRBV19 and TRBJ2-3; TRBD2 matches 7 bases. The V segment lost 6 bases and the J segment 14 bases; nucleotides outside the gene matches: 8. The CDR3 spans 11 residues. Looked up from germline, CDR1 is LNHDA and CDR2 is SQIVND (reference sequence). The CDR3 sequence: CASSWSGAPYF. CDR3 in DNA: TGTGCCAGTAGCTGGAGCGGGGCACCGTATTTT.

The rearrangement uses TRBV6-2 or TRBV6-3 and TRBJ1-1; TRBD1 is a possible D gene (6 bases). The germline V gene encodes CDR1 MNHEY and CDR2 SVGEGT. Trimming left V 5 bases short and J 8 bases short, with 21 bases between. This CDR3 spans 15 amino acids. For the CDR3, the DNA is TGTGCCAGCAGTAAGGCGACAGGAGGTTTATCCGAAGCTTTCTTT. Translating gives CASSKATGGLSEAFF.

The chain links TRBV6-5 to TRBJ2-3; D unresolved. V lost 6 bases and J 2 bases, leaving 12 bases between the germline ends. CDR1 is MNHEY, CDR2 SVGAGI, per germline. This CDR3 is built from 14 residues. The CDR3: CASRPATHTDTQYF. CDR3 bases: TGTGCCAGCAGGCCTGCGACTCACACAGATACGCAGTATTTT.

V is TRBV6-5 and J is TRBJ2-7; 11 positions match TRBD1. The germline V gene encodes CDR1 MNHEY and CDR2 SVGAGI. V lost 0 bases, J lost 4 bases, and 2 bases stayed unmatched. This CDR3 contains 15 residues. The CDR3 DNA sequence: TGTGCCAGCAGTTACTCGGGGACAGGGGGTTACGAGCAGTACTTC. Its protein is CASSYSGTGGYEQYF.